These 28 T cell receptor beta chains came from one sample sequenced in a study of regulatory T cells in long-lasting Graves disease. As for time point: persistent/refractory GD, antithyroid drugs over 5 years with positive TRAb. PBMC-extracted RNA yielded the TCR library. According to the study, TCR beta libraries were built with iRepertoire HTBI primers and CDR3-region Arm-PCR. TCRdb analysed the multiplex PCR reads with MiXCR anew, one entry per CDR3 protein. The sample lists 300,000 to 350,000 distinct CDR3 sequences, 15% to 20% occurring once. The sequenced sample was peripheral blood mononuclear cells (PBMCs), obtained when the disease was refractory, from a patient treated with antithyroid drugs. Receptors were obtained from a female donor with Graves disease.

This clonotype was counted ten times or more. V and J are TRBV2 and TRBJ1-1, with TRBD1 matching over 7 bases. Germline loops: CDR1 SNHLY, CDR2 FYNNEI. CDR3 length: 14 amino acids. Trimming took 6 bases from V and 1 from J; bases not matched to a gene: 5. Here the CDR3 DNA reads TGTGCCAGCAGGGACCGACAGGGGAACACTGAAGCTTTCTTT. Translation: CASRDRQGNTEAFF.

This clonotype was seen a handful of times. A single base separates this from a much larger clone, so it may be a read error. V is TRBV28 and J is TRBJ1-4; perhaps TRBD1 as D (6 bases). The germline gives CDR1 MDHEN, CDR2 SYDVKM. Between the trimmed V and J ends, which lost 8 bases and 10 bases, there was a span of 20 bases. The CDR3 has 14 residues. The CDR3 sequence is CASLSRGQHGKLFF. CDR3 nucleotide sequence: TGTGCCAGCCTCAGCCGGGGGCAGCATGGAAAACTGTTTTTT.

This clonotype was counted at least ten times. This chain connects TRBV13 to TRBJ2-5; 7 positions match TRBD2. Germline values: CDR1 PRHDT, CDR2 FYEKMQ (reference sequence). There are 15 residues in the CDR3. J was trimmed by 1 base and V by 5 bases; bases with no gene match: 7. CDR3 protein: CASSDKSGIQETQYF. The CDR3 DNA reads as TGTGCCAGCAGCGATAAAAGCGGGATCCAAGAGACCCAGTACTTC.

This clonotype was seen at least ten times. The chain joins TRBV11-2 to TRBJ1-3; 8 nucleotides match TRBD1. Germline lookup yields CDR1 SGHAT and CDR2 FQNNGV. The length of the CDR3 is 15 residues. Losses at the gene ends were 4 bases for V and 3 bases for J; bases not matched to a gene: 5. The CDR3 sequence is CASSWQDRDGNTIYF. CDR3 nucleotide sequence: TGTGCCAGCAGCTGGCAGGACAGGGATGGAAACACCATATATTTT.

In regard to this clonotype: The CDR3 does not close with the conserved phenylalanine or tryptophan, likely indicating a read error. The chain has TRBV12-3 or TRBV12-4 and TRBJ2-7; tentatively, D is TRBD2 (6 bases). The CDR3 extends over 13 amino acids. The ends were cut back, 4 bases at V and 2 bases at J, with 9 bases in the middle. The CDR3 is CASSWGVAYEQYS. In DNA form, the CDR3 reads TGTGCCAGCAGTTGGGGGGTCGCCTACGAGCAGTACTCC.

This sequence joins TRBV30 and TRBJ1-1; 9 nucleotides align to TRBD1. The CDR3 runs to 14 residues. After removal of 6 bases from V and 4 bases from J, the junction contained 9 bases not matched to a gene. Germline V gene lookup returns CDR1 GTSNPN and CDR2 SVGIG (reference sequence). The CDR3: CACNGQGRGTEAFF. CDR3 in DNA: TGTGCCTGTAATGGACAGGGGAGAGGCACTGAAGCTTTCTTT.

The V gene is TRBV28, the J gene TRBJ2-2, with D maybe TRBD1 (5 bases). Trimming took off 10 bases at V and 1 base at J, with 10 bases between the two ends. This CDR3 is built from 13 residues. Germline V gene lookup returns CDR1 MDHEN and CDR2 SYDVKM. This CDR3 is CANQGENTGELFF. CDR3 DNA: TGTGCCAACCAAGGGGAGAACACCGGGGAGCTGTTTTTT.

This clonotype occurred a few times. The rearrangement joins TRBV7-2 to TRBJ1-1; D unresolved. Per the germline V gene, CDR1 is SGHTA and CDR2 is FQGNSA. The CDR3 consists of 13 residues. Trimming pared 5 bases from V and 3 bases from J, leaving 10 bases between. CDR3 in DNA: TGTGCCAGCAGCGCCCGACGGTACACTGAAGCTTTCTTT. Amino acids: CASSARRYTEAFF.

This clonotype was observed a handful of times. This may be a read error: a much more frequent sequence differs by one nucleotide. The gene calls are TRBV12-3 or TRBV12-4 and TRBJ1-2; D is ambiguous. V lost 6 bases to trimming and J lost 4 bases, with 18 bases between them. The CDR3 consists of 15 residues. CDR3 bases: TGTGCCAGCAGAAGAACGGCCGCTTTGAGCTATGGCTACACCTTC. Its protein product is CASRRTAALSYGYTF.

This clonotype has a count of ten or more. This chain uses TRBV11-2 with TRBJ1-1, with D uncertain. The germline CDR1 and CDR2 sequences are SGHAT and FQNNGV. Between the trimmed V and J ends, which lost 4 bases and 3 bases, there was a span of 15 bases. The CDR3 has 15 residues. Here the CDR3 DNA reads TGTGCCAGCAGCTCAGCGTTGGGGAGGGACACTGAAGCTTTCTTT. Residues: CASSSALGRDTEAFF. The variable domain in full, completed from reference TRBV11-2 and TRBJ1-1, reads EAGVAQSPRYKIIEKRQSVAFWCNPISGHATLYWYQQILGQGPKLLIQFQNNGVVDDSQLPKDRFSAERLKGVDSTLKIQPAKLEDSAVYLCASSSALGRDTEAFFGQGTRLTVV.

CDR3 sequence: CASSPQGGQRNTGELFF. CDR3 bases: TGTGCCAGCTCACCACAAGGAGGGCAGAGGAACACCGGGGAGCTGTTTTTT. This rearrangement joins TRBV18 to TRBJ2-2, with D maybe TRBD2 (6 bases). Germline V gives CDR1 KGHSH, CDR2 LQKENI. The ends were cut back, 1 base at V and 1 base at J, with 13 bases in the middle. The CDR3 has 17 residues.

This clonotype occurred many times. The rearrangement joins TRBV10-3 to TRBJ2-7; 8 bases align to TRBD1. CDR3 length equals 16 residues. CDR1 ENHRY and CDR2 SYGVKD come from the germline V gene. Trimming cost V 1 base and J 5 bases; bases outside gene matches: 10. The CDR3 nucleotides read TGTGCCATCAGTGAGTATAAAGTCGGACAGGGCCACGAGCAGTACTTC. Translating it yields CAISEYKVGQGHEQYF.

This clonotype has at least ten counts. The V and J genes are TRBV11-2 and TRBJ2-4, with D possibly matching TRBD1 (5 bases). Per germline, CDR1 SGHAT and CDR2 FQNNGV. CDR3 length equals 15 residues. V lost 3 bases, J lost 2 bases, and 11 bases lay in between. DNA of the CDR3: TGTGCCAGCAGCTTCACCGACAGAACCAAAAACATTCAGTACTTC. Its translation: CASSFTDRTKNIQYF. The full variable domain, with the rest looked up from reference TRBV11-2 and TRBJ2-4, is EAGVAQSPRYKIIEKRQSVAFWCNPISGHATLYWYQQILGQGPKLLIQFQNNGVVDDSQLPKDRFSAERLKGVDSTLKIQPAKLEDSAVYLCASSFTDRTKNIQYFGAGTRLSVL.

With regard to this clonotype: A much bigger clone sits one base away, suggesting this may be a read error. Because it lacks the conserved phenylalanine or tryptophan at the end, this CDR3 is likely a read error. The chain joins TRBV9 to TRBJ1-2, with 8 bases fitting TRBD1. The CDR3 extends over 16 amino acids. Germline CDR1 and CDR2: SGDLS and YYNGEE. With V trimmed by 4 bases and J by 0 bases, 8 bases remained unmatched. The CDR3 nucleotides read TGTGCCAGCAGCCCAGAGGGACAGGTAGCTAACTATGGCTACACCCTC. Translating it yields CASSPEGQVANYGYTL.

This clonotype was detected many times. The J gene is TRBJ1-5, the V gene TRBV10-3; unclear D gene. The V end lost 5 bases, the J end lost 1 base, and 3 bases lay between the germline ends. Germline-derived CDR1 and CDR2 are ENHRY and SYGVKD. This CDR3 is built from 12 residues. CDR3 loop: CAISPSNQPQHF. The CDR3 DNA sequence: TGTGCCATCAGTCCCAGCAATCAGCCCCAGCATTTT.

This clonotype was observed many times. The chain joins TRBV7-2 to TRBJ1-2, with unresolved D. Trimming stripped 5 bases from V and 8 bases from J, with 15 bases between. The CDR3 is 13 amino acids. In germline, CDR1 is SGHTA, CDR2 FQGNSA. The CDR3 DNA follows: TGTGCCAGCAGCCCCGAGGTCACTGGGGGCTACACCTTC. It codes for CASSPEVTGGYTF.

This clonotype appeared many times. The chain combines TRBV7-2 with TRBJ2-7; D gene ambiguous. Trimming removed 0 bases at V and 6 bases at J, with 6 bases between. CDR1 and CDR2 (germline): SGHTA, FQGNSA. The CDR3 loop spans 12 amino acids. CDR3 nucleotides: TGTGCCAGCAGCTTAGCCACTTCCGAGCAGTACTTC. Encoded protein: CASSLATSEQYF.

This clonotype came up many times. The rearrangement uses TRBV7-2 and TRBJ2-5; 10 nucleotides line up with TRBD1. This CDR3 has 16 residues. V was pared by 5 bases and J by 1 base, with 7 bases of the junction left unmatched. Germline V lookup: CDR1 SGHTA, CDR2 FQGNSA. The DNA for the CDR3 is TGTGCCAGCAGCCGTCTCCGGGACAGGGGCCAAGAGACCCAGTACTTC. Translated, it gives CASSRLRDRGQETQYF.

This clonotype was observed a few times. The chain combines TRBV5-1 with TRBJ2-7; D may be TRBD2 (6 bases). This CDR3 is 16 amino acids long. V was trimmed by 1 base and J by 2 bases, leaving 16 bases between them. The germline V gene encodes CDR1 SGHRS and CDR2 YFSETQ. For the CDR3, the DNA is TGCGCCAGCAGCTTGACGGGGGTATCGTCCACCTACGAGCAGTACTTC. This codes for CASSLTGVSSTYEQYF.

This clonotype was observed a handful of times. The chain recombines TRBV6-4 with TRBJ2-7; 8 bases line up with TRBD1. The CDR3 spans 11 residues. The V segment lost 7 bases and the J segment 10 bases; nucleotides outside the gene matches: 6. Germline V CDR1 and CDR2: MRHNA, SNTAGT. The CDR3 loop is CASTRTGSQYF. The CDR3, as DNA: TGTGCCAGCACCCGGACAGGGTCCCAGTACTTC.

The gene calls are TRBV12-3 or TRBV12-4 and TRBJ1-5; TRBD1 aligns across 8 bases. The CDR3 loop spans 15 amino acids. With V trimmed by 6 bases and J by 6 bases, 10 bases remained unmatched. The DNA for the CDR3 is TGTGCCAGCAGGCGCACAGGGGGATTATCTCAGCCCCAGCATTTT. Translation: CASRRTGGLSQPQHF.

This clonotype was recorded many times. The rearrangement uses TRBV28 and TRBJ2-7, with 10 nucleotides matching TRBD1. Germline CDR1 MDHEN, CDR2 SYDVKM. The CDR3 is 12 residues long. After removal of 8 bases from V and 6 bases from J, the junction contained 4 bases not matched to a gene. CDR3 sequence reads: CASQTGGSEQYF. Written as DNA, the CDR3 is TGTGCCAGCCAGACAGGGGGCTCCGAGCAGTACTTC.

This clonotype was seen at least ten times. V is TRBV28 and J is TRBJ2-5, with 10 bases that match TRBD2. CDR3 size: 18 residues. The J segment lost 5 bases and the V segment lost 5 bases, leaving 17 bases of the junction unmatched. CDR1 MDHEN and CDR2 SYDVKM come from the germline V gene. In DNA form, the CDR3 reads TGTGCCAGCAGTAGGCCCCTACTAGCGGGACTACAGAGGGAGACCCAGTACTTC. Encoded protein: CASSRPLLAGLQRETQYF.

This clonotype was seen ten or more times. The CDR3 loop reads CSAPPGSGRSETQYF. CDR3 nucleotides: TGCAGTGCTCCTCCGGGGAGCGGGAGATCAGAGACCCAGTACTTC. J is TRBJ2-5 and V is TRBV20-1, with 8 bases matching TRBD2. This CDR3 has 15 amino acids. Germline CDR1 and CDR2: DFQATT and SNEGSKA (reference sequence). V was clipped by 5 bases and J by 4 bases; unmatched bases: 12.

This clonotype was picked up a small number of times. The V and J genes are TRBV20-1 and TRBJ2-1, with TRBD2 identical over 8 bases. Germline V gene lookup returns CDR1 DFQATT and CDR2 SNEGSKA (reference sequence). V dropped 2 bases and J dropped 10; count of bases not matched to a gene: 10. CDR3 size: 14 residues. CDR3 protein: CSARKGRGAEEQFF. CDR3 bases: TGCAGTGCTAGAAAGGGGCGGGGGGCAGAGGAGCAGTTCTTC.

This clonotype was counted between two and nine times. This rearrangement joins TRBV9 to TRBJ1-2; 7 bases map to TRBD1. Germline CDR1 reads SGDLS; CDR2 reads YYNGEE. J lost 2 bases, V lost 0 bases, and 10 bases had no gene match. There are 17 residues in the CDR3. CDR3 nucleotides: TGTGCCAGCAGCGTAGCGGACAGGATATTTTCCAACTATGGCTACACCTTC. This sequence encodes CASSVADRIFSNYGYTF.

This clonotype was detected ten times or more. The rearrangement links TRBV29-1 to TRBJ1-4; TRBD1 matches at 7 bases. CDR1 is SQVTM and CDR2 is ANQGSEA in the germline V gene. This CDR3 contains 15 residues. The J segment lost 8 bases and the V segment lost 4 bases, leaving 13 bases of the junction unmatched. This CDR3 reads CSVGLSDRESEKLFF. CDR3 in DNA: TGCAGCGTTGGCCTCTCCGACAGGGAAAGCGAAAAACTGTTTTTT. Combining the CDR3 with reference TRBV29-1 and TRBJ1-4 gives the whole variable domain SAVISQKPSRDICQRGTSLTIQCQVDSQVTMMFWYRQQPGQSLTLIATANQGSEATYESGFVIDKFPISRPNLTFSTLTVSNMSPEDSSIYLCSVGLSDRESEKLFFGSGTQLSVL.

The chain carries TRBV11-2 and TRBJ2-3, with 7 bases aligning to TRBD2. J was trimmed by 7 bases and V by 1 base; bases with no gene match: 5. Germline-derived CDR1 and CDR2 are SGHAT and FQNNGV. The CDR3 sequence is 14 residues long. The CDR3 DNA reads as TGTGCCAGCAGCTTAGGGCTAGCGGACAATACGCAGTATTTT. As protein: CASSLGLADNTQYF.